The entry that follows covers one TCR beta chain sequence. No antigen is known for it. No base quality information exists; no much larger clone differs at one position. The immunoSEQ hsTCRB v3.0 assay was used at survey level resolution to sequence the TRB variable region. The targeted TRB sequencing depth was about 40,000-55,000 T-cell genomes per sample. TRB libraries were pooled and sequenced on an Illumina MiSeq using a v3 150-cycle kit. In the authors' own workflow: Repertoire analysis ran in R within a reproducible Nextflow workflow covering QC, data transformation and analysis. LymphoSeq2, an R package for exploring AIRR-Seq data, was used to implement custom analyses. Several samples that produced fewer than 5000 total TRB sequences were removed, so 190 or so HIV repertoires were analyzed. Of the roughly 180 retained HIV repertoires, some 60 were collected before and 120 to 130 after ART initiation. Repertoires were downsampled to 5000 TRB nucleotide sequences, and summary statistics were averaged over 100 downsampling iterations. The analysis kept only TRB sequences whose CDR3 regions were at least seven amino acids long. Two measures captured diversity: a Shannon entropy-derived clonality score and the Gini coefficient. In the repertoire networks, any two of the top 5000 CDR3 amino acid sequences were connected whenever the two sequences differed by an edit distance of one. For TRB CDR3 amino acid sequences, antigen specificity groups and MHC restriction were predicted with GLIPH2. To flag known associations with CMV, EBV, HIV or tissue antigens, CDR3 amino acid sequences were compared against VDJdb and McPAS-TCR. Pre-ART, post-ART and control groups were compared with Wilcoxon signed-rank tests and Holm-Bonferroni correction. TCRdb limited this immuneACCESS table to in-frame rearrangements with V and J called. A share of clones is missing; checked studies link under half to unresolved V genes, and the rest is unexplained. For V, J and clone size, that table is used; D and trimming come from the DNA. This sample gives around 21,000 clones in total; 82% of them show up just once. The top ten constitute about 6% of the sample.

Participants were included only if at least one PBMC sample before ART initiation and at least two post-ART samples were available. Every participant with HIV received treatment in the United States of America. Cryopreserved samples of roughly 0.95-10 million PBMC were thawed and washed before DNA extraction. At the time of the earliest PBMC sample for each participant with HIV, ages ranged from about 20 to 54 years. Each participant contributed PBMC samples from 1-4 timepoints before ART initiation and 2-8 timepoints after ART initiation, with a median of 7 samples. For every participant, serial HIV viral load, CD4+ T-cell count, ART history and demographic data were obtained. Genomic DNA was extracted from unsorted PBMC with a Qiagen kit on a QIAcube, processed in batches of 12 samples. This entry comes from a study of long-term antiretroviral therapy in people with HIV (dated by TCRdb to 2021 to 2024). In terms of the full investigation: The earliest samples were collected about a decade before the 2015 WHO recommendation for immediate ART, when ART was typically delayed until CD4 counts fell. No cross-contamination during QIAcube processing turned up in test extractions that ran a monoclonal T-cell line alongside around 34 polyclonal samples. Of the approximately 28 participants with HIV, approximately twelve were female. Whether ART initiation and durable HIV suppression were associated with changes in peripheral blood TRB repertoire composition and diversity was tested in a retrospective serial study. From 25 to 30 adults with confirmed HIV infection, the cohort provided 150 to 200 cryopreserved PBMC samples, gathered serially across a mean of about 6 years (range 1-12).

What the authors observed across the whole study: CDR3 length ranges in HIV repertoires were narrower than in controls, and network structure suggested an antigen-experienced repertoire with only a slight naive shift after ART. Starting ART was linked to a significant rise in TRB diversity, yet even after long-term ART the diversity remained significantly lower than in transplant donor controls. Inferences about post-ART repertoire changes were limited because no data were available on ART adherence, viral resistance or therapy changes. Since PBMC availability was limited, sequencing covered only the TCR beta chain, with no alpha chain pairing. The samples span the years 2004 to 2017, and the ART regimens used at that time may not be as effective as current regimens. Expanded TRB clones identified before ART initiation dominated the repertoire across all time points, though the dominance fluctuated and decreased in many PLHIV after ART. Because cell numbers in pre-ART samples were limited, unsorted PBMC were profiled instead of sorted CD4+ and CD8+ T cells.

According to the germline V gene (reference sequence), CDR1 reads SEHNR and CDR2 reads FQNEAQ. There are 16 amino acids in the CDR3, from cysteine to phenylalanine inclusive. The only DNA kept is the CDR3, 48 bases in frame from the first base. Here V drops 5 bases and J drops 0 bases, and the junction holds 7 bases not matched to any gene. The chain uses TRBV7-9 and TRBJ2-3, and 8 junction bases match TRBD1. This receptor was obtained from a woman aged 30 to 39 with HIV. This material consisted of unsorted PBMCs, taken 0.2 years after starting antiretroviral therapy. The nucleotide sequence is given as TGTGCCAGCAGCGCCCTTTGGACAGGGAGCACAGATACGCAGTATTTT. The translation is CASSALWTGSTDTQYF.